The clone carrying this T cell receptor (beta chain) was picked up many times. TCRdb recomputed calls from the 5' RACE reads with MiXCR, one row per CDR3 protein. The sample yields tens of thousands of distinct CDR3 sequences, approximately 10% seen once. The sample belongs to a study of early T cells in non-severe SARS-CoV-2 infection. Trimming removed 5 bases from V and 0 bases from J, with 15 bases in between. This CDR3 is 16 amino acids long. Specimen: whole blood. This sequence joins TRBV12-3 or TRBV12-4 and TRBJ2-3; maybe TRBD1 (6 bases). The receptor comes from an adult who was a healthcare worker with PCR-confirmed SARS-CoV-2 infection or an uninfected control (not recorded which). CDR3 DNA sequence: TGTGCCAGCAGTCAAGGCCCGCAGGGGAGCACAGATACGCAGTATTTT. It yields the protein CASSQGPQGSTDTQYF.